The 20 T cell receptor beta chains below come from one sample, sequenced in a study of blood T cells in healthy people across ages. Primers used in a second PCR of about 6 to 11 cycles were a sample-barcoded 5' primer and a J-beta primer mix. From the 5' RACE reads, TCRdb called clonotypes with MiXCR, one entry per CDR3 protein. The sample records some 1.5 million distinct CDR3 sequences, 28% being singletons. What was sequenced was blood. Receptors were obtained from a woman aged 30 to 39 in good health.

This chain links TRBV2 with TRBJ1-1, with D maybe TRBD1 (5 bases). The CDR3 totals 15 residues. CDR1 is SNHLY, CDR2 FYNNEI, per germline. V was shortened by 9 bases and J by 2 bases, with 19 bases between the two germline ends. The CDR3 reads CARSTRQLKNTEAFF. In nucleotides, the CDR3 is TGTGCCAGAAGCACTCGACAGCTAAAAAACACTGAAGCTTTCTTT.

This clonotype was seen at least ten times. The chain uses TRBV6-5 and TRBJ2-1; D unresolved. Deletions cut 6 bases from V and 8 bases from J, with 8 bases between. Germline CDR1 MNHEY, CDR2 SVGAGI. The length of the CDR3 is 11 residues. Here the CDR3 reads CASSQPHEQFF. The CDR3 bases are TGTGCCAGCAGCCAACCCCATGAGCAGTTCTTC.

The chain combines TRBV29-1 with TRBJ2-1, with no clear D. This CDR3 has 12 amino acids. Per germline, CDR1 SQVTM and CDR2 ANQGSEA. The V end lost 4 bases, the J end lost 9 bases, and 13 bases lay between the germline ends. The CDR3 is CSVAPPSGEQFF. The CDR3 bases are TGCAGCGTTGCCCCGCCCTCGGGTGAGCAGTTCTTC.

The rearrangement uses TRBV20-1 and TRBJ2-5, with D hard to call. The DNA matches TRBJ2-7 better at its end, which makes the J call doubtful. CDR3 size: 16 residues. Germline-derived CDR1 and CDR2 are DFQATT and SNEGSKA (reference sequence). CDR3 amino acids: CSAPRKSPDLSYEQYF. The DNA of the CDR3 is TGCAGTGCTCCCCGGAAGTCCCCAGATCTCTCCTACGAGCAGTACTTC.

J is TRBJ1-2 and V is TRBV12-3 or TRBV12-4, with D tentatively TRBD1 (5 bases). The ends were cut back, 8 bases at V and 4 bases at J, with 17 bases in the middle. The CDR3 runs 14 residues. The CDR3 loop is CASVEEGMGYGYTF. CDR3 DNA: TGTGCCAGCGTTGAGGAGGGGATGGGCTATGGCTACACCTTC.

This CDR3 is CASSLVTSGLGDTQYF. CDR3 DNA: TGCGCCAGCAGCTTGGTGACCTCCGGGCTGGGAGATACCCAGTACTTC. This chain links TRBV5-1 with TRBJ2-5; weak D call: TRBD2 (5 bases). Per germline, CDR1 SGHRS and CDR2 YFSETQ. This CDR3 contains 16 residues. V was clipped by 0 bases and J by 8 bases, with 20 bases between them.

J is TRBJ2-3 and V is TRBV7-9; tentative D call: TRBD1 (6 bases). The CDR3 extends over 16 amino acids. Trimming took off 4 bases at V and 3 bases at J, with 17 bases between the two ends. Germline V gene lookup returns CDR1 SEHNR and CDR2 FQNEAQ (reference sequence). CDR3 region: CASSSQDRIITDTQYF. The CDR3 coding sequence is TGTGCCAGCAGCTCGCAAGACAGGATAATTACAGATACGCAGTATTTT.

The chain is built from TRBV20-1 and TRBJ2-7; TRBD2 is a possible D gene (7 bases). Trimming removed 1 base at V and 2 bases at J, with 15 bases between. This CDR3 region has 15 residues. Germline CDR1 DFQATT, CDR2 SNEGSKA (reference sequence). Here the CDR3 reads CSARVAGAPTYEQYF. The CDR3 DNA reads TGCAGTGCTAGAGTCGCGGGGGCCCCTACCTACGAGCAGTACTTC.

The chain couples TRBV28 to TRBJ1-1, with D possibly TRBD1 on 5 matching bases. Germline CDR1 and CDR2: MDHEN and SYDVKM. Trimming pared 4 bases from V and 0 bases from J, leaving 15 bases between. This CDR3 is built from 16 residues. CDR3: CASSSSGTDLNTEAFF. The CDR3 DNA reads as TGTGCCAGCAGTTCCTCCGGGACCGACCTGAACACTGAAGCTTTCTTT.

This clonotype was counted ten times or more. The chain combines TRBV24-1 with TRBJ2-3; TRBD2 matches at 7 bases. In germline, CDR1 is KGHDR, CDR2 SFDVKD. The CDR3 has 16 amino acids. Losses at the gene ends were 4 bases for V and 2 bases for J; bases not matched to a gene: 8. The CDR3 protein is CATSDSGTINTDTQYF. The CDR3 nucleotides are TGTGCCACCAGTGACTCCGGGACTATAAACACAGATACGCAGTATTTT.

The CDR3, as DNA: TGTGCCAGCAGTCAAAACGCACAGTGCGGCGAGCAGTACTTC. It yields the protein CASSQNAQCGEQYF. V usage is TRBV21-1 and J usage is TRBJ2-4. TRBJ2-7 explains the end of the DNA better; the J call may be wrong. TRBV21-1 is deemed a pseudogene. The CDR3 has 14 residues.

This clonotype occurred a few times. This rearrangement joins TRBV3-1 to TRBJ2-1; D might be TRBD2 (5 bases). V shed 3 bases and J shed 0 bases, with 9 bases lying between them. The CDR3 is 15 amino acids. Germline assignment: CDR1 LGHDT and CDR2 YNNKEL (reference sequence). The CDR3 region is CASSHGVSSYNEQFF. The CDR3 coding sequence is TGTGCCAGCAGCCACGGGGTGTCCTCCTACAATGAGCAGTTCTTC.

This clonotype has ten or more counts. The chain has TRBV6-2 or TRBV6-3 and TRBJ2-1, with D perhaps being TRBD1 or TRBD2 (5 bases each). The CDR3 extends over 13 amino acids. V was shortened by 6 bases and J by 8 bases, with 14 bases between the two germline ends. Germline V gene data show CDR1 as MNHEY and CDR2 as SVGEGT. Written as DNA, the CDR3 is TGTGCCAGCAGACGGGATACGGGACATGAGCAGTTCTTC. Protein sequence: CASRRDTGHEQFF.

Ten or more counts support this clonotype. CDR3: CSARGVTEAFF. The CDR3 region has the DNA TGCAGTGCCCGAGGGGTCACTGAAGCTTTCTTT. The chain uses TRBV20-1 and TRBJ1-1; D is perhaps TRBD1 (5 bases). The V end was cut by 6 bases, the J end by 4 bases, with 9 bases between. CDR1 is DFQATT and CDR2 is SNEGSKA in the germline V gene (reference sequence). The CDR3 totals 11 residues.

This clonotype was seen more than once but under ten times. The chain is built from TRBV20-1 and TRBJ2-2; D perhaps matches TRBD2 (6 bases). This CDR3 comprises 14 residues. V was pared by 3 bases and J by 3 bases, with 11 bases between. Per germline, CDR1 DFQATT and CDR2 SNEGSKA (reference sequence). The DNA for the CDR3 is TGCAGTGCTAGTTTCGGGGGACACACCGGGGAGCTGTTTTTT. This codes for CSASFGGHTGELFF.

The rearrangement uses TRBV10-1 and TRBJ2-2; D is uncertain. Germline V gene lookup returns CDR1 WNHNN and CDR2 SYGVQD (reference sequence). The CDR3 has 13 residues. Between the trimmed V and J ends, which lost 2 bases and 3 bases, there was a span of 4 bases. The CDR3 sequence is CASSETHTGELFF. The CDR3 DNA is TGCGCCAGCAGTGAGACCCACACCGGGGAGCTGTTTTTT.

This clonotype occurred a few times. The J gene is TRBJ1-5, the V gene TRBV5-1; 8 bases agree with TRBD1. V shed 3 bases, J shed 9 bases, and the junction held 2 bases outside the gene matches. This CDR3 is 12 amino acids long. The germline V gene encodes CDR1 SGHRS and CDR2 YFSETQ. The CDR3 loop reads CASSYDRGPQHF. In DNA form, the CDR3 reads TGCGCCAGCAGCTACGACAGGGGGCCCCAGCATTTT.

This clonotype was seen repeatedly, ten times or more. This chain uses TRBV28 with TRBJ2-6; no reliable D call. Germline V gene sequence: CDR1 MDHEN, CDR2 SYDVKM. V lost 6 bases and J lost 0, with 9 bases in between. The CDR3 is 15 residues long. CDR3 nucleotides: TGTGCCAGCAGCCGAGACACCTCTGGGGCCAACGTCCTGACTTTC. Protein product: CASSRDTSGANVLTF.

The V call is TRBV2, the J call TRBJ1-2, with 8 bases identical to TRBD1. CDR3 length: 14 residues. Germline V gene sequence: CDR1 SNHLY, CDR2 FYNNEI. The V gene end was trimmed by 7 bases and the J gene end by 0 bases; junction bases not matched to a gene: 4. DNA of the CDR3: TGTGCCAGCATACCGGACAGGGCTAACTATGGCTACACCTTC. Amino acids: CASIPDRANYGYTF.

In its sample, this clonotype was seen many times. The V and J genes are TRBV28 and TRBJ2-7, with 10 bases that match TRBD1. The CDR3 is made up of 17 amino acids. Germline CDR1 and CDR2: MDHEN and SYDVKM. Losses at the gene ends were 6 bases for V and 6 bases for J; bases not matched to a gene: 17. CDR3 protein: CASSRQGYGTGDSEQYF. The DNA of the CDR3 is TGTGCCAGCAGCCGACAAGGATACGGGACAGGGGACTCCGAGCAGTACTTC.